The 2 T cell receptor beta chains reported below all come from one sample, sequenced in a study of T cell repertoires in cytomegalovirus infection. TCRdb passed the reads through MiXCR, listing each CDR3 protein once. The table lists 500,000 or so distinct CDR3 sequences, approximately 16% of them singletons. Sequencing used CD8+ T cells from PBMCs. All receptors derive from a human donor in good health (CMV status not recorded). Some clones in this sample may be carry-over from other donors' samples.

This clonotype was recorded at least ten times. The chain combines TRBV7-6 with TRBJ2-1, with D perhaps matching TRBD1 (5 bases). Trimming shortened V by 2 bases and J by 7 bases, and 15 bases separated the two germline ends. This CDR3 is built from 15 residues. Germline V gene data show CDR1 as SGHVS and CDR2 as FNYEAQ. CDR3 region: CASSLLWGSENEQFF. The DNA for the CDR3 is TGTGCCAGCAGCTTATTATGGGGCAGTGAAAATGAGCAGTTCTTC.

This clonotype was recorded many times. The rearrangement links TRBV10-3 to TRBJ1-2; 7 nucleotides match TRBD1. Per the germline V gene, CDR1 is ENHRY and CDR2 is SYGVKD. This CDR3 contains 15 residues. Trimming took 4 bases from V and 4 from J; bases not matched to a gene: 9. The CDR3 spells CAISVQGGGIYGYTF. DNA of the CDR3: TGTGCCATCAGTGTTCAGGGAGGGGGCATCTATGGCTACACCTTC.